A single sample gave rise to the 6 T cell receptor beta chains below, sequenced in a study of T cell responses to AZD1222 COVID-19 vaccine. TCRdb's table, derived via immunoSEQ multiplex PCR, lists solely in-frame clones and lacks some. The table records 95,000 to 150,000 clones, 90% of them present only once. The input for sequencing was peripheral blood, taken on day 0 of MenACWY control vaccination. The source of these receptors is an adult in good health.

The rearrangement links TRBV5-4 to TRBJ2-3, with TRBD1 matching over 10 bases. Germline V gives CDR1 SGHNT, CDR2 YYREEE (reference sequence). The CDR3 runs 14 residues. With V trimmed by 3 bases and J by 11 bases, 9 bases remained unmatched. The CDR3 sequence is CASSSDRQGARQYF. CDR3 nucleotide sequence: TGTGCCAGCAGCTCGGACCGACAGGGGGCAAGGCAGTATTTT.

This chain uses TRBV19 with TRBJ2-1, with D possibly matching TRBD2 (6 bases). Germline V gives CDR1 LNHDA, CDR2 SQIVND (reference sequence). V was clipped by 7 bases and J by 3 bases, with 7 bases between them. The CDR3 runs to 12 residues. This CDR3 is CASMGGYNEQFF. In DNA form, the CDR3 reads TGTGCCAGTATGGGGGGCTACAATGAGCAGTTCTTC.

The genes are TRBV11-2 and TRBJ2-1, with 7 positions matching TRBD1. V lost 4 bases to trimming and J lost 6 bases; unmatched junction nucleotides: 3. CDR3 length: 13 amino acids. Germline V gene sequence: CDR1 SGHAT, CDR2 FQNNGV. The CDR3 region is CASSWRQGNEQFF. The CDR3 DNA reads TGTGCCAGCAGCTGGAGACAGGGCAATGAGCAGTTCTTC.

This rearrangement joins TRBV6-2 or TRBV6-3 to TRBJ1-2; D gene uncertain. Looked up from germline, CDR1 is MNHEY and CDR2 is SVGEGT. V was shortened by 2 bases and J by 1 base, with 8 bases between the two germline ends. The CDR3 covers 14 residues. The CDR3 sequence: CASSYISSNYGYTF. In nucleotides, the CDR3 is TGTGCCAGCAGTTACATATCCAGTAACTATGGCTACACCTTC.

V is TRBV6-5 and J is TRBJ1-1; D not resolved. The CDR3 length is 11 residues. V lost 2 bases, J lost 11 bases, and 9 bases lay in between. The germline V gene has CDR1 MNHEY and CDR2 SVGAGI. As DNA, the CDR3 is TGTGCCAGCAGTTACGAGGGTATGGCTTTCTTT. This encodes CASSYEGMAFF.

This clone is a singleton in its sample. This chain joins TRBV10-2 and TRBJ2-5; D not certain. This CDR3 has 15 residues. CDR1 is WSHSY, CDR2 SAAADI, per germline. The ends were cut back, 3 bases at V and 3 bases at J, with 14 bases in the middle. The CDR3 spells CASSEVTGREETQYF. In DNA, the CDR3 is TGCGCCAGCAGTGAAGTAACGGGCAGAGAAGAGACCCAGTACTTC.